This record looks at one TCR beta chain sequence and its context. What it recognizes is unknown. This entry is derived from a study of T cell responses to AZD1222 COVID-19 vaccine. Overall study results and limits: Spike-specific TCRs gained breadth and depth after people received two AZD1222 doses. The study identified only five or six AZD1222 recipients as seropositive at baseline. Repertoires were obtained only post-peak T cell response. Per reports, nearly half of all spike-specific TCRs target regions that are unmutated in variants.

Repertoires were generated with immunoSEQ multiplex PCR, while TCRdb's copy carries only in-frame clones and drops some. The sample shows 80,000 or so clones, about 87% of them seen only once. CDR3 size: 11 residues. Germline V gene data show CDR1 as DFQATT and CDR2 as SNEGSKA (reference sequence). V was cut by 5 bases and J by 0 bases, with 4 bases left in between. This TCR was sampled from an adult in good health. The material was peripheral blood, obtained on day 0 of AZD1222 vaccination. This chain joins TRBV20-1 and TRBJ1-1; D is unresolved. The CDR3 spells CSAWVNTEAFF. The DNA of the CDR3 is TGCAGTGCTTGGGTGAACACTGAAGCTTTCTTT.